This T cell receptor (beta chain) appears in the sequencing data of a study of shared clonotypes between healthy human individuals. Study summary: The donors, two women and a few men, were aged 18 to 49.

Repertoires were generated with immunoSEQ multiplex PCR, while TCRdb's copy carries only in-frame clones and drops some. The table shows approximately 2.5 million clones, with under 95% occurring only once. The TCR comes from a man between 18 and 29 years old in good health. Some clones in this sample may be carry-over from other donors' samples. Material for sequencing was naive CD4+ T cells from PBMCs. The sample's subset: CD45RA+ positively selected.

The CDR3: CASSQPGGRANYGYTF. In DNA, the CDR3 is TGTGCCAGCAGCCAACCTGGGGGTAGAGCTAACTATGGCTACACCTTC. The chain carries TRBV4-2 and TRBJ1-2; possible D gene TRBD1, 5 bases. Germline lookup yields CDR1 LGHNA and CDR2 YNFKEQ. V was shortened by 2 bases and J by 0 bases, with 13 bases between the two germline ends. This CDR3 has 16 residues.